The 18 T cell receptor beta chains reported below all come from one sample, sequenced in a study of blood T cell repertoires in COVID-19. Repertoires were generated with immunoSEQ multiplex PCR, while TCRdb's copy carries only in-frame clones and drops some. The sample holds 200,000 to 250,000 clones; approximately 87% are singletons and the top ten take 2.2%. The sample consisted of peripheral blood. Receptor source: a woman between 45 and 60 years old with acute or convalescent COVID-19.

This clone has a handful of counts. This sequence joins TRBV9 and TRBJ2-3; 13 bases agree with TRBD2. The junction had 7 bases not matched to a gene; V was cut back by 0 bases and J by 6 bases. This CDR3 spans 17 amino acids. CDR1 and CDR2 (germline): SGDLS, YYNGEE. Here the CDR3 DNA reads TGTGCCAGCAGCGTAGGTACTAGCGGGGGGGCGGGTGATACGCAGTATTTT. Translated, it gives CASSVGTSGGAGDTQYF.

The chain joins TRBV10-1 to TRBJ2-1; 8 bases fit TRBD2. Looked up from germline, CDR1 is WNHNN and CDR2 is SYGVQD (reference sequence). The CDR3 totals 16 residues. V shed 6 bases, J shed 4 bases, and the junction held 11 bases outside the gene matches. The CDR3 region has the DNA TGCGCCAGCAGCGATAATAGCGGGGTCCGTTACAATGAGCAGTTCTTC. Translating gives CASSDNSGVRYNEQFF.

The chain joins TRBV12-3 or TRBV12-4 to TRBJ1-2; 7 bases agree with TRBD1. This CDR3 has 12 amino acids. The trim removed 5 bases at V and 10 bases at J, leaving 7 bases unmatched. The CDR3 DNA reads TGTGCCAGCAGTCCATACAGGGGATACTACACCTTC. This codes for CASSPYRGYYTF.

V and J are TRBV5-1 and TRBJ2-7; 9 positions match TRBD1. The V gene end was trimmed by 2 bases and the J gene end by 2 bases; junction bases not matched to a gene: 5. The length of the CDR3 is 15 residues. Per the germline V gene, CDR1 is SGHRS and CDR2 is YFSETQ. The CDR3 protein is CASSLITGGTYEQYF. CDR3 coding DNA: TGCGCCAGCAGCTTAATAACAGGGGGCACCTACGAGCAGTACTTC.

The rearrangement links TRBV12-3 or TRBV12-4 to TRBJ1-4; D is undetermined. The CDR3 is 13 residues long. Trimming left V 3 bases short and J 8 bases short, with 10 bases between. CDR3 loop: CASSLGAGEKLFF. The DNA of the CDR3 is TGTGCCAGCAGTTTGGGAGCGGGCGAAAAACTGTTTTTT.

The rearrangement uses TRBV21-1 and TRBJ2-6; TRBD1, the table's D call, lacks a check against the DNA. TRBV21-1 is a pseudogene segment. The CDR3 has 19 amino acids. This chain's CDR3 is CASSKHLSQGYSGANVLTF. The CDR3 region has the DNA TGTGCCAGCAGCAAACACCTCTCACAGGGCTACTCTGGGGCCAACGTCCTGACTTTC.

This chain links TRBV11-2 with TRBJ2-3, with D uncertain. This CDR3 region has 18 residues. V shed 4 bases and J shed 1 base, with 21 bases lying between them. CDR1 SGHAT and CDR2 FQNNGV come from the germline V gene. The CDR3: CASSSVFAFLGRTDTQYF. Written as DNA, the CDR3 is TGTGCCAGCAGCTCAGTCTTCGCGTTTCTAGGCCGCACAGATACGCAGTATTTT. The full variable domain, rest sourced from reference TRBV11-2 and TRBJ2-3, is EAGVAQSPRYKIIEKRQSVAFWCNPISGHATLYWYQQILGQGPKLLIQFQNNGVVDDSQLPKDRFSAERLKGVDSTLKIQPAKLEDSAVYLCASSSVFAFLGRTDTQYFGPGTRLTVL.

The chain links TRBV5-4 to TRBJ1-6, with 12 bases lining up with TRBD1. The CDR3 runs 16 residues. Per the germline V gene, CDR1 is SGHNT and CDR2 is YYREEE (reference sequence). V shed 4 bases and J 7 bases; nucleotides not matched to a gene: 6. The chain's CDR3 is CASSLPGTGGNSPLHF. CDR3 nucleotide sequence: TGTGCCAGCAGCCTTCCCGGGACAGGGGGCAATTCACCCCTCCACTTT.

The CDR3 reads CASSLHSEAFF. CDR3 in DNA: TGTGCCAGCAGCCTGCACTCTGAAGCTTTCTTT. This chain joins TRBV11-3 and TRBJ1-1, with D unresolved. Trimming took off 5 bases at V and 6 bases at J, with 7 bases between the two ends. Germline CDR1 SGHNT, CDR2 YENEEA. The CDR3 length is 11 residues.

This clone showed up just once. The chain links TRBV12-3 or TRBV12-4 to TRBJ1-4; D is unclear. The CDR3 covers 13 residues. V was shortened by 3 bases and J by 5 bases, with 7 bases between the two germline ends. The CDR3: CASSFQANEKLFF. CDR3 bases: TGTGCCAGCAGTTTCCAGGCCAATGAAAAACTGTTTTTT.

The chain couples TRBV19 to TRBJ2-1; D possibly corresponds to TRBD2 (6 bases). Looked up from germline, CDR1 is LNHDA and CDR2 is SQIVND (reference sequence). V gave up 3 bases and J gave up 0 bases, with 15 bases separating them. The CDR3 totals 17 residues. CDR3 sequence (DNA): TGTGCCAGTAGTATCCCCCGGGGGTTCCTCTCCTACAATGAGCAGTTCTTC. It specifies CASSIPRGFLSYNEQFF.

The gene calls are TRBV7-2 and TRBJ2-1, with a possible D match to TRBD2 (6 bases). Germline V gene sequence: CDR1 SGHTA, CDR2 FQGNSA. V lost 5 bases, J lost 7 bases, and 15 bases lay in between. The CDR3 loop spans 14 amino acids. The CDR3 protein is CASSSAGRANEQFF. In nucleotides, the CDR3 is TGTGCCAGCAGCAGCGCGGGACGCGCAAATGAGCAGTTCTTC.

This clone has just one count. The V gene is TRBV7-2, the J gene TRBJ2-3; D might be TRBD2 (5 bases). The germline V and J ends were trimmed by 11 bases and 2 bases, with 14 bases remaining between them. The germline CDR1 and CDR2 sequences are SGHTA and FQGNSA. CDR3 length: 13 residues. In DNA form, the CDR3 reads TGTGCCCTTGGGGAGAGGGCCACAGATACGCAGTATTTT. Amino acids: CALGERATDTQYF.

The rearrangement links TRBV19 to TRBJ2-3, with D tentatively TRBD2 (5 bases). Germline values: CDR1 LNHDA, CDR2 SQIVND (reference sequence). This CDR3 spans 14 amino acids. The V end lost 3 bases, the J end lost 4 bases, and 11 bases lay between the germline ends. The CDR3, as DNA: TGTGCCAGTAGTATGGTGGCTAGCCCAGATACGCAGTATTTT. Amino acid sequence: CASSMVASPDTQYF. The full variable domain, its missing parts supplied by reference TRBV19 and TRBJ2-3, is DGGITQSPKYLFRKEGQNVTLSCEQNLNHDAMYWYRQDPGQGLRLIYYSQIVNDFQKGDIAEGYSVSREKKESFPLTVTSAQKNPTAFYLCASSMVASPDTQYFGPGTRLTVL.

J is TRBJ1-1 and V is TRBV6-5; TRBD1 matches 8 bases. This CDR3 is 11 amino acids long. Germline V lookup: CDR1 MNHEY, CDR2 SVGAGI. Trimming cost V 10 bases and J 7 bases; bases outside gene matches: 5. The CDR3 spells CAIGQGLEAFF. CDR3 sequence (DNA): TGTGCCATTGGACAGGGCCTTGAAGCTTTCTTT.

This chain joins TRBV9 and TRBJ2-7; 9 nucleotides agree with TRBD2. CDR1 is SGDLS, CDR2 YYNGEE, per germline. The junction had 10 bases not matched to a gene; V was cut back by 3 bases and J by 12 bases. The CDR3 extends over 13 amino acids. CDR3 DNA sequence: TGTGCCAGCAGCGGGTCTAGCGGGGAGGCCCGGTACTTC. This codes for CASSGSSGEARYF.

CDR3 DNA sequence: TGTGCCAGCAGCTTCCAAATGACTAATGAAAAACTGTTTTTT. Translating gives CASSFQMTNEKLFF. The chain carries TRBV7-9 and TRBJ1-4; D is unclear. Germline lookup yields CDR1 SEHNR and CDR2 FQNEAQ (reference sequence). Trimming removed 3 bases from V and 2 bases from J, with 7 bases in between. The CDR3 sequence is 14 residues long.

This clone occurred once. CDR3 coding DNA: TGTGCCTGGAGTGCAGGGATGAACACTGAAGCTTTCTTT. Residues: CAWSAGMNTEAFF. The V and J genes are TRBV30 and TRBJ1-1; a possible D gene is TRBD1 (5 bases). This CDR3 region has 13 residues. CDR1 is GTSNPN, CDR2 SVGIG, per germline (reference sequence). V gave up 1 base and J gave up 0 bases, with 6 bases separating them.